These 22 T cell receptor beta chains were all obtained from the same sample, sequenced in a study of STAT3 mutations in large granular lymphocyte leukemia. Study-wide results and limits: Every T-LGLL patient had at least one immunodominant TCRbeta clonotype.

Measured with immunoSEQ multiplex PCR; TCRdb has only the in-frame clones, and not every one. Of approximately 10,000 clones listed, about 70% were seen once; the top ten hold 47%. Antigens of these TCRs are unknown. Sequencing was done on a sample of peripheral blood mononuclear cells. These receptors were taken from a man between 60 and 75 years old with T-cell large granular lymphocyte leukemia. Some clones in this sample may be carry-over from other donors' samples.

The chain has TRBV7-9 and TRBJ2-2; tentative D call: TRBD2 (6 bases). CDR1 is SEHNR, CDR2 FQNEAQ, per germline (reference sequence). The CDR3 consists of 15 residues. The ends were cut back, 7 bases at V and 1 base at J, with 13 bases in the middle. The CDR3 nucleotides are TGTGCCAGCAACGGCGGGGCACAGAACACCGGGGAGCTGTTTTTT. Its protein is CASNGGAQNTGELFF.

This clone was seen once. CDR3 sequence reads: CASSFGGQGISRGYTF. The CDR3 DNA reads TGCGCCAGCAGCTTTGGGGGACAGGGGATATCAAGGGGCTACACCTTC. The chain carries TRBV5-1 and TRBJ1-2, with 10 positions matching TRBD1. CDR3 size: 16 residues. CDR1 is SGHRS, CDR2 YFSETQ, per germline. Trimming took 2 bases from V and 8 from J; bases not matched to a gene: 12.

V usage is TRBV5-1 and J usage is TRBJ2-5, with 7 bases fitting TRBD1. V was pared by 4 bases and J by 1 base, with 7 bases of the junction left unmatched. Germline lookup yields CDR1 SGHRS and CDR2 YFSETQ. The CDR3 spans 15 residues. The CDR3 here is CASSPFGDSQETQYF. CDR3 DNA: TGCGCCAGCAGCCCCTTTGGGGACAGCCAAGAGACCCAGTACTTC.

The rearrangement links TRBV18 to TRBJ1-5; D unclear. V dropped 0 bases and J dropped 7 bases, with 16 bases sitting between them. The CDR3 extends over 16 amino acids. CDR1 and CDR2 from the germline V gene are KGHSH and LQKENI. The CDR3 DNA sequence: TGTGCCAGCTCACCACCGGGAAACTCCATCGGGCAGCCCCAGCATTTT. The encoded protein is CASSPPGNSIGQPQHF.

The rearrangement joins TRBV27 to TRBJ2-5, with D unresolved. The V end lost 2 bases, the J end lost 1 base, and 17 bases lay between the germline ends. Germline V gene sequence: CDR1 MNHEY, CDR2 SMNVEV (reference sequence). The CDR3 extends over 17 amino acids. The CDR3 DNA reads TGTGCCAGCAGTTTAAAGCGTCGGGTCCTAAGCCAAGAGACCCAGTACTTC. The encoded protein is CASSLKRRVLSQETQYF.

The chain uses TRBV5-1 and TRBJ1-1, with 7 bases that match TRBD1. The trim removed 3 bases at V and 0 bases at J, leaving 2 bases unmatched. The germline V gene has CDR1 SGHRS and CDR2 YFSETQ. This CDR3 has 14 amino acids. DNA of the CDR3: TGCGCCAGCAGCTCGACAGGGATGAACACTGAAGCTTTCTTT. Encoded protein: CASSSTGMNTEAFF.

The rearrangement links TRBV4-2 to TRBJ1-2, with D possibly being TRBD1 (5 bases). V was cut by 4 bases and J by 4 bases, with 16 bases left in between. Germline V gene sequence: CDR1 LGHNA, CDR2 YNFKEQ. This CDR3 is built from 15 residues. The CDR3, as DNA: TGTGCCAGCAGCCCTCTTCCGACGGGACCCTATGGCTACACCTTC. Translating gives CASSPLPTGPYGYTF.

This sequence joins TRBV7-2 and TRBJ2-1; D unclear. Per the germline V gene, CDR1 is SGHTA and CDR2 is FQGNSA. There are 13 residues in the CDR3. The V end lost 0 bases, the J end lost 6 bases, and 6 bases lay between the germline ends. The CDR3 DNA reads as TGTGCCAGCAGCTTAGCTTCCACCAATGAGCAGTTCTTC. It codes for CASSLASTNEQFF.

This rearrangement joins TRBV30 to TRBJ2-1; TRBD2 aligns across 7 bases. The V and J ends lost 1 base and 10 bases, in that order; junction bases with no gene match: 10. The CDR3 contains 14 residues. Germline V CDR1 and CDR2: GTSNPN, SVGIG (reference sequence). CDR3 coding DNA: TGTGCCTGGAGTGAAGCTAGCGGTCCTGGGGAGCAGTTCTTC. Protein product: CAWSEASGPGEQFF. The complete variable domain, with remaining parts taken from reference TRBV30 and TRBJ2-1, reads SQTIHQWPATLVQPVGSPLSLECTVEGTSNPNLYWYRQAAGRGLQLLFYSVGIGQISSEVPQNLSASRPQDRQFILSSKKLLLSDSGFYLCAWSEASGPGEQFFGPGTRLTVL.

The sample holds a few counts of this clone. CDR3 DNA: TGCGCCAGCAGCATCCCGACTAGCGGGTATGGCAATGAGCAGTTCTTC. It translates to CASSIPTSGYGNEQFF. The chain has TRBV5-1 and TRBJ2-1; 10 nucleotides line up with TRBD2. This CDR3 contains 16 residues. The V gene's germline CDR1 is SGHRS and CDR2 YFSETQ. V lost 4 bases and J lost 6; bases outside the gene matches: 10.

There are a few counts of this clone. The rearrangement joins TRBV6-5 to TRBJ1-1; 8 bases match TRBD1. CDR3 length: 14 residues. Losses at the gene ends were 6 bases for V and 6 bases for J; bases not matched to a gene: 9. Germline CDR1 MNHEY, CDR2 SVGAGI. The CDR3, as DNA: TGTGCCAGCAGACGGGTGCAGGGGGCCCCTGAAGCTTTCTTT. Its translation: CASRRVQGAPEAFF.

This chain uses TRBV18 with TRBJ1-2; 9 positions agree with TRBD1. J was trimmed by 0 bases and V by 3 bases; bases with no gene match: 2. This CDR3 has 15 residues. CDR1 KGHSH and CDR2 LQKENI come from the germline V gene. This chain's CDR3 is CASSPGTGTNYGYTF. The CDR3 DNA reads as TGTGCCAGCTCACCCGGGACAGGGACTAACTATGGCTACACCTTC. The complete variable domain, with remaining parts taken from reference TRBV18 and TRBJ1-2, reads NAGVMQNPRHLVRRRGQEARLRCSPMKGHSHVYWYRQLPEEGLKFMVYLQKENIIDESGMPKERFSAEFPKEGPSILRIQQVVRGDSAAYFCASSPGTGTNYGYTFGSGTRLTVV.

The V call is TRBV28, the J call TRBJ2-7, with TRBD2 matching 8 bases. CDR3 length equals 16 residues. After removal of 5 bases from V and 3 bases from J, the junction contained 12 bases not matched to a gene. Per germline, CDR1 MDHEN and CDR2 SYDVKM. The CDR3 region is CASSVAGISRGYEQYF. The CDR3 DNA reads as TGTGCCAGCAGTGTAGCGGGAATCTCGAGGGGCTACGAGCAGTACTTC.

This clone was picked up one time. CDR3 region: CASSLRAGNYEQFF. In DNA, the CDR3 is TGCGCCAGCAGCTTGCGAGCGGGAAACTATGAGCAGTTCTTC. J is TRBJ2-1 and V is TRBV5-1; 7 bases line up with TRBD2. This CDR3 spans 14 amino acids. CDR1 and CDR2 (germline): SGHRS, YFSETQ. V lost 1 base to trimming and J lost 8 bases; unmatched junction nucleotides: 6.

The chain employs TRBV28 and TRBJ2-7, with D possibly TRBD2 on 7 matching bases. The CDR3 contains 17 residues. Trimming took off 5 bases at V and 2 bases at J, with 22 bases between the two ends. The germline V gene encodes CDR1 MDHEN and CDR2 SYDVKM. DNA of the CDR3: TGTGCCAGCAGTCCCCTTCTCCGGGGAGGGGGACCCTACGAGCAGTACTTC. Residues: CASSPLLRGGGPYEQYF.

This chain connects TRBV30 to TRBJ1-4; D not certain. The CDR3 totals 12 residues. Between the trimmed V and J ends, which lost 3 bases and 7 bases, there was a span of 9 bases. The germline V gene has CDR1 GTSNPN and CDR2 SVGIG (reference sequence). The CDR3: CAWRFVGEKLFF. CDR3 in DNA: TGTGCCTGGAGATTCGTCGGTGAAAAACTGTTTTTT.

The rearrangement joins TRBV29-1 to TRBJ2-2; TRBD1 matches 9 bases. V lost 5 bases, J lost 5 bases, and 12 bases stayed unmatched. The length of the CDR3 is 16 residues. Germline V gene sequence: CDR1 SQVTM, CDR2 ANQGSEA. This CDR3 is CSVSDRGSVLTGELFF. CDR3 nucleotide sequence: TGCAGCGTTTCAGACAGGGGGTCAGTTCTTACCGGGGAGCTGTTTTTT.

This clone appeared a few times. The chain links TRBV21-1 to TRBJ1-2. TRBV21-1 is marked as a pseudogene. The CDR3 runs to 15 residues. The CDR3 DNA reads TGTGCCAGCAGCCGCAAGGCGGCAGCTAACTATGGCTACACCTTC. Amino acid sequence: CASSRKAAANYGYTF.

The chain employs TRBV29-1 and TRBJ2-7, with 8 nucleotides matching TRBD1. This CDR3 is 13 amino acids long. J gave up 0 bases and V 7 bases, and 5 bases lay outside the gene matches. CDR1 and CDR2 (germline): SQVTM, ANQGSEA. The CDR3 spells CSGRTGNSYEQYF. The CDR3 DNA is TGCAGCGGCCGGACAGGGAACTCCTACGAGCAGTACTTC.

The chain couples TRBV4-3 to TRBJ1-2; 8 positions match TRBD1. This CDR3 is built from 15 residues. The germline gives CDR1 LGHNA, CDR2 YSLEER. After removal of 1 base from V and 1 base from J, the junction contained 2 bases not matched to a gene. The CDR3 is CASSQGTGRNYGYTF. The CDR3 nucleotides are TGCGCCAGCAGCCAAGGGACAGGGCGTAACTATGGCTACACCTTC.

The CDR3 bases are TGTGCCAGCAGTTACTCGGTTTCAGGTGGAAACACCATATATTTT. As protein: CASSYSVSGGNTIYF. This chain links TRBV6-5 with TRBJ1-3; no reliable D call. Per the germline V gene, CDR1 is MNHEY and CDR2 is SVGAGI. The CDR3 length is 15 residues. Between the trimmed V and J ends, which lost 0 bases and 3 bases, there was a span of 9 bases.

This chain links TRBV29-1 with TRBJ2-3; 8 nucleotides match TRBD2. V lost 5 bases, J lost 5 bases, and 15 bases stayed unmatched. This CDR3 has 16 amino acids. Germline V gene lookup returns CDR1 SQVTM and CDR2 ANQGSEA. CDR3 loop: CSVPPHGALAGDTQYF. The DNA for the CDR3 is TGCAGCGTTCCCCCTCATGGGGCTCTAGCGGGAGATACGCAGTATTTT.